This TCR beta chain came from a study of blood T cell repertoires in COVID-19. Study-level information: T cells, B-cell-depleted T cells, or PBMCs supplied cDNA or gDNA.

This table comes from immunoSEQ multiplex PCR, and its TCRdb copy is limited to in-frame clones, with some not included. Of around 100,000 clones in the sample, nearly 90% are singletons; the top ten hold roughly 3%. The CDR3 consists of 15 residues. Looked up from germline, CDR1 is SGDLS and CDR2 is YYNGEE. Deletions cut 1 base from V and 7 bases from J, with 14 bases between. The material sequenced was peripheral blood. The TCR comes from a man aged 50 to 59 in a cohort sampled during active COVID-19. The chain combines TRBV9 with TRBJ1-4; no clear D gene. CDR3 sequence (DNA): TGTGCCAGCAGCGTATCCGTGGGCGCGGGTGAAAAACTGTTTTTT. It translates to CASSVSVGAGEKLFF.